A selection of T cell receptor beta chains follows, all from one sample in a study of cytomegalovirus exposure and HLA in healthy donors. Produced via immunoSEQ multiplex PCR; TCRdb's table is partial and in-frame only. The sample yields 150,000 to 200,000 clones, roughly four fifths seen once. The sequenced sample was PBMCs. The receptor set was obtained from a man aged 30 to 39 in good health and CMV-seronegative. Both conserved end residues are trimmed from each CDR3. Each record gives: D gene, V gene, J gene, CDR3 protein. A D gene is named only where the DNA matches it firmly.

TRBD2	TRBV4-1	TRBJ2-3	ASSLLIAGASTDTQY
NA	TRBV30	TRBJ1-3	AWSPLLTGSGNTIY
NA	TRBV6-1	TRBJ2-1	ASSDAALSEQF
TRBD2	TRBV5-1	TRBJ2-7	ATSFGTSGNYEQY
NA	TRBV9	TRBJ2-1	ASSGLFGRVETTNNEQF
TRBD1	TRBV5-4	TRBJ1-1	ASSWPDRVDTEAF
TRBD1	TRBV10-3	TRBJ2-7	AISESKTGIQTYEQY
NA	TRBV11-3	TRBJ2-2	ASSLEAYTGELF
NA	TRBV9	TRBJ1-1	ASSVATGMNTEAF
NA	TRBV30	TRBJ2-6	AWSPRTGARAGANVLT
TRBD2	TRBV4-2	TRBJ2-3	ASSQDPAGAADTQY
NA	TRBV13	TRBJ2-7	ASSLGLGERAYEQY
TRBD2	TRBV29-1	TRBJ2-2	SVTSGSAGELF
NA	TRBV11-2	TRBJ1-2	ASSRNGGWDYGYT
TRBD1	TRBV6-5	TRBJ1-1	ASSLTGHGEAF